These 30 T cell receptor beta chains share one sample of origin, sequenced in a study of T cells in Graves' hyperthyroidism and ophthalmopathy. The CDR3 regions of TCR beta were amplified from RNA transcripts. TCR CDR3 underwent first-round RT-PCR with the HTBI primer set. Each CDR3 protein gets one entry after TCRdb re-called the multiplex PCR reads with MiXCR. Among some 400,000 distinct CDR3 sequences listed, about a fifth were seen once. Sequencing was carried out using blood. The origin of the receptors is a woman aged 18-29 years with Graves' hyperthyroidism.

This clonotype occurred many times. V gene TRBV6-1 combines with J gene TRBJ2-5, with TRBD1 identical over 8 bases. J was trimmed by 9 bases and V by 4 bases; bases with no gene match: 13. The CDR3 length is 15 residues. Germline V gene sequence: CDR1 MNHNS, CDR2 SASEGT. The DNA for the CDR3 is TGTGCCAGCAGTGGTATGACAGGGGCGGGCGGGGCCCAGTACTTC. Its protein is CASSGMTGAGGAQYF.

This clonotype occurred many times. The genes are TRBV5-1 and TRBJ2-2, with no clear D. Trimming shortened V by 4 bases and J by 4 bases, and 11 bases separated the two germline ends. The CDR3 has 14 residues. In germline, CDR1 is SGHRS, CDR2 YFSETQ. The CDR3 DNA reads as TGCGCCAGCAGCCCCTGGGTGTTCACCGGGGAGCTGTTTTTT. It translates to CASSPWVFTGELFF. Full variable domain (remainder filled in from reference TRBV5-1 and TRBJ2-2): KAGVTQTPRYLIKTRGQQVTLSCSPISGHRSVSWYQQTPGQGLQFLFEYFSETQRNKGNFPGRFSGRQFSNSRSEMNVSTLELGDSALYLCASSPWVFTGELFFGEGSRLTVL.

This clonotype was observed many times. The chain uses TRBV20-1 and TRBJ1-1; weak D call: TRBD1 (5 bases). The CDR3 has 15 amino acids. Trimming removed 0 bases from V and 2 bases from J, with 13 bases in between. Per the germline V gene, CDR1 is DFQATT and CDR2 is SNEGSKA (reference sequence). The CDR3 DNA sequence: TGCAGTGCTAGAGATCGAGGGGAGCTCAACACTGAAGCTTTCTTT. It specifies CSARDRGELNTEAFF.

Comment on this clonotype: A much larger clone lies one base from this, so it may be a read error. CDR3 bases: TGTTCCAGCACTATTACGGGATGCACCTACGAGCAGTACTTC. Translation gives CSSTITGCTYEQYF. This chain joins TRBV6-1 and TRBJ2-7; perhaps TRBD2 as D (5 bases). The CDR3 sequence is 14 residues long. CDR1 is MNHNS, CDR2 SASEGT, per germline.

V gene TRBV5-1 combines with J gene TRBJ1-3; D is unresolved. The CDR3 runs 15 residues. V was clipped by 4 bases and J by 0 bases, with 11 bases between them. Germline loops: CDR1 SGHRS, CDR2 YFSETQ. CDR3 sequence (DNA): TGCGCCAGCAGCCCGGGAGCCCTCTCTGGAAACACCATATATTTT. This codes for CASSPGALSGNTIYF.

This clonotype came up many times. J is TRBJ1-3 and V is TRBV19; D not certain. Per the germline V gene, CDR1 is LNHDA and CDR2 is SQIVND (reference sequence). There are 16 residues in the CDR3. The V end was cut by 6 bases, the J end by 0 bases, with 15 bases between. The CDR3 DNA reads TGTGCCAGTAGCAACGCAGCCGGGAGCTCTGGAAACACCATATATTTT. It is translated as CASSNAAGSSGNTIYF.

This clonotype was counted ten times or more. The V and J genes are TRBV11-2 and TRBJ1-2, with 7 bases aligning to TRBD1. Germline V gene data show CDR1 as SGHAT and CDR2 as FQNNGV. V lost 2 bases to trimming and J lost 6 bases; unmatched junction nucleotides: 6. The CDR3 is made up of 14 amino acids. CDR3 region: CASSLLSGGDGYTF. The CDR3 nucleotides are TGTGCCAGCAGCTTATTATCAGGGGGGGATGGCTACACCTTC. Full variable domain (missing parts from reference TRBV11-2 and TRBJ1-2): EAGVAQSPRYKIIEKRQSVAFWCNPISGHATLYWYQQILGQGPKLLIQFQNNGVVDDSQLPKDRFSAERLKGVDSTLKIQPAKLEDSAVYLCASSLLSGGDGYTFGSGTRLTVV.

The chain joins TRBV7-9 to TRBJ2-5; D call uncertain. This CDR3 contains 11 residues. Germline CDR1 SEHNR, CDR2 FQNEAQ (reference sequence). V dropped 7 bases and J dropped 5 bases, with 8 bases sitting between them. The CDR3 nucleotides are TGTGCCAGCAACACGCGGGAGACCCAGTACTTC. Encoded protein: CASNTRETQYF.

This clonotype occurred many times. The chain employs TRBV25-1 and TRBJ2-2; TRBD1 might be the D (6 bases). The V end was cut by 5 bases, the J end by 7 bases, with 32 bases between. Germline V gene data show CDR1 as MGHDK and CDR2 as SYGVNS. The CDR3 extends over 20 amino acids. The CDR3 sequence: CASSQNRDTLGFMSIGELFF. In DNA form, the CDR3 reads TGTGCCAGCAGTCAGAACCGGGACACACTTGGGTTTATGTCCATCGGGGAGCTGTTTTTT.

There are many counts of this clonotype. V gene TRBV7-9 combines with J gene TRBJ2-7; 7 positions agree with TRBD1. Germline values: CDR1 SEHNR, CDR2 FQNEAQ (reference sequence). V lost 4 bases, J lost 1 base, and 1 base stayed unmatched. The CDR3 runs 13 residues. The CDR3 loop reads CASSSTGSYEQYF. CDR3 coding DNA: TGTGCCAGCAGCTCGACAGGGTCCTACGAGCAGTACTTC. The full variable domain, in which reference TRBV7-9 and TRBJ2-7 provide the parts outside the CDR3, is DTGVSQNPRHKITKRGQNVTFRCDPISEHNRLYWYRQTLGQGPEFLTYFQNEAQLEKSRLLSDRFSAERPKGSFSTLEIQRTEQGDSAMYLCASSSTGSYEQYFGPGTRLTVT.

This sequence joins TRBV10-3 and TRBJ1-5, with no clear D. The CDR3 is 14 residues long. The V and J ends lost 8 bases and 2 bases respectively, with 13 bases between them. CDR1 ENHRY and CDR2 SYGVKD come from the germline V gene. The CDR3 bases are TGTGCCATCGGCGGACCTCGTGGCAATCAGCCCCAGCATTTT. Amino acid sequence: CAIGGPRGNQPQHF.

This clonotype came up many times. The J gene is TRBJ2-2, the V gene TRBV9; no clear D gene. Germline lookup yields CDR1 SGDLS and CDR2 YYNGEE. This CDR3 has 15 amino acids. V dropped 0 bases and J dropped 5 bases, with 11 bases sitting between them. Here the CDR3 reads CASSVGVERTGELFF. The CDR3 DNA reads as TGTGCCAGCAGCGTAGGAGTAGAGAGGACCGGGGAGCTGTTTTTT. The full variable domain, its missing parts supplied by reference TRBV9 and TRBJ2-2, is DSGVTQTPKHLITATGQRVTLRCSPRSGDLSVYWYQQSLDQGLQFLIQYYNGEERAKGNILERFSAQQFPDLHSELNLSSLELGDSALYFCASSVGVERTGELFFGEGSRLTVL.

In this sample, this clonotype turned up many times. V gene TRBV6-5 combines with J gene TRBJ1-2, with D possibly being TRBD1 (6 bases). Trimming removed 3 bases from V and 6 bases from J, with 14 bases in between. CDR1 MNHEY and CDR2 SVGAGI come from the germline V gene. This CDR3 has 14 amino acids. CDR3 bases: TGTGCCAGCAGTTATGGGGGGGCGCTTGATGGCTACACCTTC. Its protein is CASSYGGALDGYTF.

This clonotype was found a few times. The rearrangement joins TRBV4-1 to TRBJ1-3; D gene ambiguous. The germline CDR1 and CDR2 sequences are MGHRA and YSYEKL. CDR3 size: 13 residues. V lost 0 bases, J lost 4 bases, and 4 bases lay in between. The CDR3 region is CASSQDFGNTIYF. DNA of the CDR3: TGCGCCAGCAGCCAAGATTTCGGAAACACCATATATTTT.

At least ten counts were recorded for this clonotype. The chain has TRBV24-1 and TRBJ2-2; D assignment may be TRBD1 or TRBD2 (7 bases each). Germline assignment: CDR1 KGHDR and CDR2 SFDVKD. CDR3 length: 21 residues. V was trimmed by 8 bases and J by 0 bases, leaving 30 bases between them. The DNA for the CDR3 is TGTGCCACCACCGGCGGGACGAAGAACAGGGGAGGGGTCACGAACACCGGGGAGCTGTTTTTT. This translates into CATTGGTKNRGGVTNTGELFF.

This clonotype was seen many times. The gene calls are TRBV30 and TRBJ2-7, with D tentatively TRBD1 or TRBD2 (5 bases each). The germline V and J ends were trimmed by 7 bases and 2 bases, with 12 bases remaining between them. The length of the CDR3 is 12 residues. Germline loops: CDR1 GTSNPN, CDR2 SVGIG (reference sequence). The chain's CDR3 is CAFDSGPYEQYF. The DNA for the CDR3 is TGTGCCTTTGACTCGGGACCCTACGAGCAGTACTTC. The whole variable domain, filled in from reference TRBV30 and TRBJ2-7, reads SQTIHQWPATLVQPVGSPLSLECTVEGTSNPNLYWYRQAAGRGLQLLFYSVGIGQISSEVPQNLSASRPQDRQFILSSKKLLLSDSGFYLCAFDSGPYEQYFGPGTRLTVT.

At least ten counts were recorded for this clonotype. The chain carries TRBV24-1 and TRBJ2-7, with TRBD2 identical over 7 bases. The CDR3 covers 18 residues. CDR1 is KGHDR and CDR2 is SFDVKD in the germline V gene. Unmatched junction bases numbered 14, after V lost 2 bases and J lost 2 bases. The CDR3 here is CATSDWLRGAGRPYEQYF. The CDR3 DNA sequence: TGTGCCACCAGTGATTGGCTTCGAGGAGCGGGGAGACCCTACGAGCAGTACTTC.

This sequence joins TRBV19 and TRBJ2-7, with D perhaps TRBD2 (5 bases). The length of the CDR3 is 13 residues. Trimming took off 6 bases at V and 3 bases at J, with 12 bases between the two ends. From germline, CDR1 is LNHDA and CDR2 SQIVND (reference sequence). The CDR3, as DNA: TGTGCCAGTAGCCGGGGAGCTAACTACGAGCAGTACTTC. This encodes CASSRGANYEQYF.

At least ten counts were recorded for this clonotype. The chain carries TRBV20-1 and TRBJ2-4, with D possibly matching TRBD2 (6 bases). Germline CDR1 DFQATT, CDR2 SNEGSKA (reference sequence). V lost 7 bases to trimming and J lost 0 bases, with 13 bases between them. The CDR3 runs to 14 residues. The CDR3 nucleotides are TGCAGTGGGAGAGTAGCGGTAGCCAAAAACATTCAGTACTTC. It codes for CSGRVAVAKNIQYF.

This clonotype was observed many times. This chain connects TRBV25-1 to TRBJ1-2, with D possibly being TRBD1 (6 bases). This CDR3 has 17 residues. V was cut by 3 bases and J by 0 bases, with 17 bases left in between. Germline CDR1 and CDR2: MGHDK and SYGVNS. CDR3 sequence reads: CASSDRTGTRANYGYTF. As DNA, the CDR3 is TGTGCCAGCAGTGACAGAACCGGGACACGAGCTAACTATGGCTACACCTTC.

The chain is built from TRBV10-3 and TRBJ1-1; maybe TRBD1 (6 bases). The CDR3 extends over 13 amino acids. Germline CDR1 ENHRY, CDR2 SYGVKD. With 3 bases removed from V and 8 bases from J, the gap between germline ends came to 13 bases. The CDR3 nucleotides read TGTGCCATCAGTGATCTTCAACAGGGAGAAGCTTTCTTT. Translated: CAISDLQQGEAFF.

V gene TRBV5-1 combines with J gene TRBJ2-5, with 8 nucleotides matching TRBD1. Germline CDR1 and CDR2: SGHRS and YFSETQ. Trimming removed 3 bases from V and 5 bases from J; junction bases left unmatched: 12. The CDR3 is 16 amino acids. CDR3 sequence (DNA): TGCGCCAGCAGCTGGCTGGTGACAGGGGAACGGGAGACCCAGTACTTC. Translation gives CASSWLVTGERETQYF.

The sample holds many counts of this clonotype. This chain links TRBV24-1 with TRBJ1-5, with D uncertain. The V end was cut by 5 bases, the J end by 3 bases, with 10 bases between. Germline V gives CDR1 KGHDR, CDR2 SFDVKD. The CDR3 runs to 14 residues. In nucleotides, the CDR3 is TGTGCCACCAGTGGGGAACAGCTCAATCAGCCCCAGCATTTT. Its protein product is CATSGEQLNQPQHF.

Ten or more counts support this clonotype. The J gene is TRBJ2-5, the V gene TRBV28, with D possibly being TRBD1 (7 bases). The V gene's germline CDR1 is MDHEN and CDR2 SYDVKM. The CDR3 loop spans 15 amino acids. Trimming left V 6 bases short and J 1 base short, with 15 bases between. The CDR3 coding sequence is TGTGCCAGCAGCCACGGTCAGGGGGGCCAAGAGACCCAGTACTTC. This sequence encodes CASSHGQGGQETQYF.

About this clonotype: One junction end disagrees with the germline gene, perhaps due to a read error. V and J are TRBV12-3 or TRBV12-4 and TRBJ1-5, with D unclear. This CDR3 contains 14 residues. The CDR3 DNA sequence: TGTGCCAGCAGTTTAAGTTCGAGCGCTCAGCCCCAGCGTTTT. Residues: CASSLSSSAQPQRF.

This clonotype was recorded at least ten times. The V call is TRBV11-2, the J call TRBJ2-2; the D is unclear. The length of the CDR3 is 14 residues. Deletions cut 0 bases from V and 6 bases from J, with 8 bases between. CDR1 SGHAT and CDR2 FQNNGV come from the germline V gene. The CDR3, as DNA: TGTGCCAGCAGCTTAGATGGTAGTCCCGGGGAGCTGTTTTTT. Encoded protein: CASSLDGSPGELFF.

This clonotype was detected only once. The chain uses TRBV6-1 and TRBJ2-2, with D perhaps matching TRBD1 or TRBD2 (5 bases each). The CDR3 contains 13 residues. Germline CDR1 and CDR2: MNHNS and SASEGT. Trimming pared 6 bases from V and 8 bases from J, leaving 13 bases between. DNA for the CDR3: TGTGCCAGCAGCCCAGGGAGTGTGGGGGAGCTGTTTTTT. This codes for CASSPGSVGELFF.

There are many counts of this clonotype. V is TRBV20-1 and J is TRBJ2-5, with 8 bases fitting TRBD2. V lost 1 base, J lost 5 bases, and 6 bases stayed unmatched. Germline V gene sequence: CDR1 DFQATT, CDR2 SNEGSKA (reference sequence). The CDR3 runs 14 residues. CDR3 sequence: CSARAGGPGETQYF. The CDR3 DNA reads TGCAGTGCTAGAGCGGGGGGGCCCGGGGAGACCCAGTACTTC.

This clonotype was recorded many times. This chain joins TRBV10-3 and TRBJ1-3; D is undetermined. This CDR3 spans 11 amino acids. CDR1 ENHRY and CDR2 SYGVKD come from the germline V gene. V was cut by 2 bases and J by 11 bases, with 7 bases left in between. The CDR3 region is CAISEDRSIYF. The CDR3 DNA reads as TGTGCCATCAGTGAGGACCGTTCCATATATTTT.

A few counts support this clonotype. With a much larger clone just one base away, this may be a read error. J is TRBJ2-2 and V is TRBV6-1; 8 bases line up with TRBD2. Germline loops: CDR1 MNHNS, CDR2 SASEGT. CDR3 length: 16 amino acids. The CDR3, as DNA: TGTGCCAGCACCGAGACCGACAGCGGGGGCACCGGGGAGCCGTTTTTT. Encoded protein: CASTETDSGGTGEPFF.